A single sample gave rise to the 12 T cell receptor beta chains below, sequenced in a study of regulatory T cells in long-lasting Graves disease. Relying on iRepertoire HTBI primers and Arm-PCR of CDR3 regions, the team built TCR beta libraries. TCRdb reprocessed the multiplex PCR reads with MiXCR, giving one entry per CDR3 protein. The sample includes a few hundred thousand distinct CDR3 sequences, about a sixth of them seen just once. Time point here: newly diagnosed GD, antithyroid drugs for less than 3 months. PBMC-extracted RNA yielded the TCR library. These data were likewise used in another study, on T cells in Graves' hyperthyroidism and ophthalmopathy.

Material: peripheral blood mononuclear cells (PBMCs), obtained at new diagnosis, from a patient treated with antithyroid drugs. The receptors were sampled from a woman under 30 with Graves disease.

This clonotype has a count of ten or more. CDR3 bases: TGTGCCAGCACCACCCAACGCACTGAAGCTTTCTTT. Translating it yields CASTTQRTEAFF. The chain has TRBV28 and TRBJ1-1; D remains ambiguous. The germline V gene has CDR1 MDHEN and CDR2 SYDVKM. Trimming took off 7 bases at V and 4 bases at J, with 10 bases between the two ends. CDR3 length equals 12 residues.

A few counts support this clonotype. The chain uses TRBV7-9 and TRBJ2-3; D call uncertain. From germline, CDR1 is SEHNR and CDR2 FQNEAQ (reference sequence). Trimming pared 5 bases from V and 4 bases from J, leaving 13 bases between. The CDR3 contains 14 residues. The CDR3 is CASSQALVADTQYF. The CDR3 DNA reads as TGTGCCAGCAGCCAAGCCCTAGTTGCAGATACGCAGTATTTT.

The CDR3 here is CASSPSPGKGETQYF. Here the CDR3 DNA reads TGTGCCAGCAGTCCCTCCCCGGGGAAGGGGGAGACCCAGTACTTC. The V call is TRBV6-1, the J call TRBJ2-5; the D gene could be TRBD1 or TRBD2 (5 bases each). The CDR3 has 15 residues. Trimming pared 5 bases from V and 5 bases from J, leaving 18 bases between. CDR1 is MNHNS, CDR2 SASEGT, per germline.

This clonotype has just a few counts. The chain uses TRBV7-2 and TRBJ2-4, with D unclear. V was shortened by 7 bases and J by 3 bases, with 16 bases between the two germline ends. Germline V gene sequence: CDR1 SGHTA, CDR2 FQGNSA. The CDR3 totals 15 residues. The CDR3 DNA is TGTGCCAGCACCCTTTCGGGTCTTTTCAAAAACATTCAGTACTTC. Encoded protein: CASTLSGLFKNIQYF.

This sequence joins TRBV20-1 and TRBJ2-3; D call uncertain. Germline CDR1 is DFQATT and CDR2 is SNEGSKA (reference sequence). The V end was cut by 6 bases, the J end by 6 bases, with 10 bases between. The CDR3 has 11 amino acids. The CDR3 loop is CSAASLDTQYF. DNA of the CDR3: TGCAGTGCCGCCAGTTTGGATACGCAGTATTTT.

This clonotype was recorded many times. V is TRBV2 and J is TRBJ2-7; D gene unclear. V was trimmed by 3 bases and J by 0 bases, leaving 3 bases between them. This CDR3 contains 12 residues. Germline CDR1 and CDR2: SNHLY and FYNNEI. The CDR3 nucleotides read TGTGCCAGCAGTGAGAGCTCCTACGAGCAGTACTTC. Protein product: CASSESSYEQYF.

This clonotype has at least ten counts. The gene calls are TRBV19 and TRBJ1-1; D remains unclear. The CDR3 runs 19 residues. Trimming removed 2 bases from V and 1 base from J, with 23 bases in between. Germline CDR1 and CDR2: LNHDA and SQIVND (reference sequence). The CDR3 protein is CASSIYGLIAGRENTEAFF. The CDR3 DNA reads as TGTGCCAGTAGTATATATGGTTTGATAGCAGGCCGGGAGAACACTGAAGCTTTCTTT.

This clonotype was seen ten or more times. V is TRBV28 and J is TRBJ2-3, with no clear D. Germline V CDR1 and CDR2: MDHEN, SYDVKM. V was shortened by 4 bases and J by 8 bases, with 13 bases between the two germline ends. The CDR3 runs to 13 residues. The CDR3 DNA reads TGTGCCAGCAGTTGGACCGTGCTCTCTACGCAGTATTTT. This encodes CASSWTVLSTQYF.

This clonotype has just a few counts. The V gene is TRBV28, the J gene TRBJ2-6; D gene ambiguous. Looked up from germline, CDR1 is MDHEN and CDR2 is SYDVKM. V lost 5 bases, J lost 0 bases, and 11 bases lay in between. The CDR3 covers 16 residues. CDR3 nucleotides: TGTGCCAGCAGTATGACAACGGGCTCTGGGGCCAACGTCCTGACTTTC. Translation gives CASSMTTGSGANVLTF.

V gene TRBV24-1 combines with J gene TRBJ1-2, with 9 bases aligning to TRBD1. Germline CDR1 reads KGHDR; CDR2 reads SFDVKD. The CDR3 loop spans 14 amino acids. J gave up 5 bases and V 3 bases, and 3 bases lay outside the gene matches. The CDR3 loop reads CATSDRGTGYGYTF. The CDR3 coding sequence is TGTGCCACCAGTGATCGAGGGACAGGGTATGGCTACACCTTC.

This clonotype was seen many times. The chain uses TRBV11-2 and TRBJ2-7; 7 bases are shared with TRBD2. Germline CDR1 SGHAT, CDR2 FQNNGV. This CDR3 is built from 14 residues. Unmatched junction bases numbered 5, after V lost 3 bases and J lost 3 bases. CDR3 protein: CASSFGSGNYEQYF. The CDR3 DNA reads TGTGCCAGCAGCTTTGGAAGCGGGAACTACGAGCAGTACTTC.

This clonotype was detected only a few times. The chain has TRBV6-1 and TRBJ2-7, with D perhaps TRBD1 (5 bases). CDR1 is MNHNS and CDR2 is SASEGT in the germline V gene. Deletions cut 6 bases from V and 2 bases from J, with 11 bases between. This CDR3 comprises 13 residues. CDR3 sequence (DNA): TGTGCCAGCAGGGGGAAGGGGACCTACGAGCAGTACTTC. Translated, it gives CASRGKGTYEQYF.